The following is a T cell receptor beta chain sequence with its context. This sample was included in a study of blood T cell repertoires in COVID-19. Whole-study context: Acute and convalescent COVID-19 specimens originated in the United States, Italy and Spain. PBMCs, B-cell-depleted T cells, or T cells provided the cDNA or gDNA that made up the material.

TCRdb's copy holds only in-frame clones and misses some; the assay was immunoSEQ multiplex PCR. The profile covers approximately 80,000 clones, with 81% appearing a single time and 44% taken by the ten largest. Sequencing used peripheral blood. This TCR derives from a man of 80 years or more with acute or convalescent COVID-19.

The CDR3 loop is CASSLYGGTADTQYF. CDR3 DNA: TGTGCCAGCAGCTTATATGGCGGGACGGCAGATACGCAGTATTTT. The genes are TRBV7-3 and TRBJ2-3; maybe TRBD2 (6 bases). CDR3 size: 15 residues. The V end was cut by 2 bases, the J end by 4 bases, with 13 bases between. Germline lookup yields CDR1 SGHTA and CDR2 FQGTGA. Looking up the rest from reference TRBV7-3 and TRBJ2-3 gives the full variable domain: GAGVSQTPSNKVTEKGKYVELRCDPISGHTALYWYRQSLGQGPEFLIYFQGTGAADDSGLPNDRFFAVRPEGSVSTLKIQRTERGDSAVYLCASSLYGGTADTQYFGPGTRLTVL.